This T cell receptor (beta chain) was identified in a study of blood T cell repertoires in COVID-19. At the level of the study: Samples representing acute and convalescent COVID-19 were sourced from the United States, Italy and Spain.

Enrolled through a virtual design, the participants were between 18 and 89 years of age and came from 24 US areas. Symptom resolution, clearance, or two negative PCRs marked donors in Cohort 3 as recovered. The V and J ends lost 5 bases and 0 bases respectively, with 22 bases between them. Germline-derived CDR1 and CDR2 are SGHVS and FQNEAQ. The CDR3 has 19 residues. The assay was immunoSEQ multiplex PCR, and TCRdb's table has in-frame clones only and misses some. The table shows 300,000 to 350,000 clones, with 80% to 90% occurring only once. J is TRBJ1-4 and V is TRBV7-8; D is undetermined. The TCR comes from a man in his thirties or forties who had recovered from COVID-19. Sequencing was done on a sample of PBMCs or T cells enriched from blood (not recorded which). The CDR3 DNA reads TGTGCCAGCAGCCTAAGGCCAGCTACCTACCTAGCAACTAATGAAAAACTGTTTTTT. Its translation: CASSLRPATYLATNEKLFF. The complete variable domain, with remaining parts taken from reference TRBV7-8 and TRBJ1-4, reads GAGVSQSPRYKVAKRGQDVALRCDPISGHVSLFWYQQALGQGPEFLTYFQNEAQLDKSGLPSDRFFAERPEGSVSTLKIQRTQQEDSAVYLCASSLRPATYLATNEKLFFGSGTQLSVL.